This T cell receptor (beta chain) was found in a study of naive and memory T cell subsets. Study-wide points: Especially in CD8 cells, naive repertoires contained a few larger clonotypes, possibly CD45RA-re-expressing memory cells.

Both TRBC1 and TRBC2 were covered by a beta constant-region primer of two equimolar oligonucleotides. The ligated cDNA underwent four PCR rounds using SP2 and nested alpha and beta constant-region primers. TCRdb itself ran the UMI-ligation and nested PCR reads through MiXCR, one entry per CDR3 protein. The table includes 99,000 or so distinct CDR3 sequences, 13% to 15% detected once. This clonotype was detected only a few times. The antigen is not known. Separate alpha and beta amplification began at the second PCR step. The CDR3 extends over 17 amino acids. Looked up from germline, CDR1 is DFQATT and CDR2 is SNEGSKA (reference sequence). Trimming stripped 3 bases from V and 2 bases from J, with 20 bases between.

The sequence was obtained from a human donor in good health. The sequenced sample consisted of naive CD8+ T cells from blood. The rearrangement links TRBV20-1 to TRBJ2-1; D gene unclear. As DNA, the CDR3 is TGCAGTGCTAGTGGACGGTTTGGCGAGGCAGCCTACAATGAGCAGTTCTTC. Protein: CSASGRFGEAAYNEQFF.